This T cell receptor (beta chain) was captured in a study of control samples from healthy donors and cancer patients. Measured with immunoSEQ multiplex PCR; TCRdb has only the in-frame clones, and not every one. The table has roughly 170,000 clones, about 91% seen once. The trim removed 4 bases at V and 3 bases at J, leaving 12 bases unmatched. The CDR3 is made up of 16 amino acids. The V gene's germline CDR1 is SGDLS and CDR2 YYNGEE. The receptor's source is a woman aged 40-49 years in good health. This rearrangement joins TRBV9 to TRBJ1-1, with 7 bases lining up with TRBD1. The sample comprised blood. The CDR3 nucleotides are TGTGCCAGCAGCCAGGGACAGCCCGACGGGGACACTGAAGCTTTCTTT. This gives the protein CASSQGQPDGDTEAFF.